The sequence of this T cell receptor beta chain was determined in a study of blood T cells in healthy people across ages. Study observations and caveats: Observed TCR beta diversity per million T cells went down as age went up. This fall followed a roughly linear course with age.

A second PCR, run for 7 to 11 cycles, used a sample-barcoded 5' primer plus a J-beta primer mix. TCRdb fed the 5' RACE reads into MiXCR, producing one record per CDR3 protein. The data hold around 1,000,000 distinct CDR3 sequences, with roughly a quarter observed a single time. V was cut by 1 base and J by 5 bases, with 13 bases left in between. Germline values: CDR1 SGHRS, CDR2 YFSETQ. CDR3 length: 14 residues. To note about this clonotype: Its antigen is unknown.

This sample also belongs to another study, concerning T cells of mothers and their children.

The V and J genes are TRBV5-1 and TRBJ2-7; D is undetermined. Sequenced material: blood. The sequence was collected from a girl aged 2-10 years in good health. The CDR3 region is CASSLRGSLHEQYF. The DNA of the CDR3 is TGCGCCAGCAGCTTGAGAGGTAGTCTACACGAGCAGTACTTC. The whole variable domain, remainder taken from reference TRBV5-1 and TRBJ2-7, is KAGVTQTPRYLIKTRGQQVTLSCSPISGHRSVSWYQQTPGQGLQFLFEYFSETQRNKGNFPGRFSGRQFSNSRSEMNVSTLELGDSALYLCASSLRGSLHEQYFGPGTRLTVT.